Presented here are 28 T cell receptor beta chains from one specimen sequenced in a study of T cells in Graves' hyperthyroidism and ophthalmopathy. RNA transcripts yielded amplified TCR beta CDR3 regions. A set of HTBI primers served as the primers for a first-round RT-PCR of the TCR CDR3. TCRdb recomputed calls from the multiplex PCR reads with MiXCR, one row per CDR3 protein. The sample carries 480,000 or so distinct CDR3 sequences, 14% recorded once. The source material was blood. These receptors all come from a woman aged 18-30 years with Graves' hyperthyroidism.

The rearrangement uses TRBV28 and TRBJ1-6, with 7 bases matching TRBD1. This CDR3 is built from 17 residues. Germline assignment: CDR1 MDHEN and CDR2 SYDVKM. The J segment lost 2 bases and the V segment lost 4 bases, leaving 8 bases of the junction unmatched. CDR3 in amino acids: CASSSGTATTYNSPLHF. The CDR3 DNA sequence: TGTGCCAGCAGTTCCGGGACAGCGACGACCTATAATTCACCCCTCCACTTT.

This clonotype was seen at least ten times. This chain joins TRBV5-6 and TRBJ2-2, with D tentatively TRBD1 (5 bases). CDR1 and CDR2 (germline): SGHDT, YYEEEE. CDR3 length: 14 residues. V lost 0 bases to trimming and J lost 4 bases, with 7 bases between them. The CDR3 DNA reads TGTGCCAGCAGCTTGGGACAGCGCACCGGGGAGCTGTTTTTT. Translation: CASSLGQRTGELFF.

The CDR3 DNA reads as TGTGCCAGCAGCGTAGAGGCCTTTAACAATGAAAAACTGTTTTTT. Protein: CASSVEAFNNEKLFF. The V call is TRBV9, the J call TRBJ1-4; D call uncertain. The germline V and J ends were trimmed by 0 bases and 5 bases, with 11 bases remaining between them. In germline, CDR1 is SGDLS, CDR2 YYNGEE. This CDR3 is 15 amino acids long.

There are many counts of this clonotype. V gene TRBV12-3 or TRBV12-4 combines with J gene TRBJ1-6, with 7 nucleotides matching TRBD1. V trimming: 7 bases; J trimming: 3 bases; junction bases outside the gene matches: 9. The length of the CDR3 is 16 residues. CDR3 in amino acids: CASKQTGSSYNSPLHF. CDR3 DNA: TGTGCCAGCAAGCAGACAGGGTCAAGCTATAATTCACCCCTCCACTTT.

The chain joins TRBV27 to TRBJ1-2, with 9 bases fitting TRBD1. Per the germline V gene, CDR1 is MNHEY and CDR2 is SMNVEV (reference sequence). The V segment lost 5 bases and the J segment 0 bases; nucleotides outside the gene matches: 13. This CDR3 spans 18 amino acids. The CDR3 spells CASSGAGTGKLANYGYTF. DNA of the CDR3: TGTGCCAGCAGTGGTGCCGGGACAGGGAAACTTGCTAACTATGGCTACACCTTC.

With respect to this clonotype: This could be a read error, since a much larger clone is one nucleotide away. The rearrangement links TRBV25-1 to TRBJ2-1; 11 bases line up with TRBD2. The germline V gene encodes CDR1 MGHDK and CDR2 SYGVNS. V shed 4 bases, J shed 0 bases, and the junction held 8 bases outside the gene matches. The CDR3 loop spans 18 amino acids. DNA of the CDR3: TGTGCCAGCAGTGGTAGCGGGAGGGCCGGGAGCTCCTACAATGAGCAGTTCTTC. As protein: CASSGSGRAGSSYNEQFF.

This chain connects TRBV4-1 to TRBJ1-5; the D gene is possibly TRBD1 (6 bases). V was shortened by 3 bases and J by 10 bases, with 16 bases between the two germline ends. Germline-derived CDR1 and CDR2 are MGHRA and YSYEKL. The CDR3 runs 14 residues. This CDR3 reads CASSQGTGSSPQHF. CDR3 sequence (DNA): TGCGCCAGCAGCCAGGGAACAGGGTCCAGCCCCCAGCATTTT.

At least ten counts were recorded for this clonotype. The chain joins TRBV10-3 to TRBJ1-1; 7 bases fit TRBD1. Trimming at V came to 7 bases and at J to 7 bases, leaving 12 bases not matched to a gene. The CDR3 extends over 14 amino acids. CDR1 ENHRY and CDR2 SYGVKD come from the germline V gene. CDR3 amino acids: CAINSGQDLGEAFF. The CDR3 region has the DNA TGTGCCATCAATTCTGGACAGGATCTTGGTGAAGCTTTCTTT.

This clonotype came up many times. The chain has TRBV15 and TRBJ1-6; D not certain. Germline loops: CDR1 LNHNV, CDR2 YYDKDF (reference sequence). Trimming removed 0 bases at V and 11 bases at J, with 11 bases between. The CDR3 is 14 amino acids. The CDR3 DNA reads as TGTGCCACCAGCAGAGATAAGGGCGGTCCACCCCTCCACTTT. It yields the protein CATSRDKGGPPLHF.

The V and J genes are TRBV19 and TRBJ1-5; the D gene is possibly TRBD1 (6 bases). The CDR3 totals 13 residues. Germline lookup yields CDR1 LNHDA and CDR2 SQIVND (reference sequence). Between the trimmed V and J ends, which lost 8 bases and 7 bases, there was a span of 15 bases. CDR3 region: CASAPGAGQPQHF. In DNA form, the CDR3 reads TGTGCCAGTGCCCCAGGGGCAGGGCAGCCCCAGCATTTT.

The V call is TRBV20-1, the J call TRBJ1-5; D is ambiguous. The germline gives CDR1 DFQATT, CDR2 SNEGSKA (reference sequence). CDR3 length equals 13 residues. The germline V and J ends were trimmed by 7 bases and 0 bases, with 10 bases remaining between them. The CDR3 loop reads CSVQEYSNQPQHF. The CDR3 nucleotides read TGCAGTGTTCAAGAGTATAGCAATCAGCCCCAGCATTTT.

This clonotype was found many times. V usage is TRBV12-3 or TRBV12-4 and J usage is TRBJ2-1, with 15 bases fitting TRBD2. CDR3 length equals 17 residues. The V segment lost 6 bases and the J segment 0 bases; nucleotides outside the gene matches: 3. Here the CDR3 reads CASRRTSGGGSYNEQFF. CDR3 bases: TGTGCCAGCAGGCGGACTAGCGGGGGGGGCTCCTACAATGAGCAGTTCTTC.

The genes are TRBV29-1 and TRBJ2-7, with a possible D match to TRBD2 (5 bases). The CDR3 contains 11 residues. The germline V and J ends were trimmed by 2 bases and 9 bases, with 11 bases remaining between them. Germline assignment: CDR1 SQVTM and CDR2 ANQGSEA. The CDR3 region has the DNA TGCAGCGTTGAACGCCAAGGAGGGCAGTACTTC. This translates into CSVERQGGQYF.

This clonotype was picked up a small number of times. The chain carries TRBV7-9 and TRBJ2-1; D is unclear. V was pared by 4 bases and J by 9 bases, with 13 bases between. Germline V CDR1 and CDR2: SEHNR, FQNEAQ (reference sequence). The CDR3 covers 13 residues. The CDR3 loop reads CASSSPQGREQFF. Written as DNA, the CDR3 is TGTGCCAGCAGCTCCCCTCAAGGGCGTGAGCAGTTCTTC.

Many counts were recorded for this clonotype. This chain connects TRBV6-1 to TRBJ1-1, with 9 positions matching TRBD1. The CDR3 consists of 16 residues. From germline, CDR1 is MNHNS and CDR2 SASEGT. V shed 5 bases, J shed 7 bases, and the junction held 14 bases outside the gene matches. The CDR3 is CASSWWDRDGQSEAFF. The CDR3 nucleotides are TGTGCCAGCAGTTGGTGGGACAGGGACGGCCAGAGTGAAGCTTTCTTT.

This clonotype has at least ten counts. V usage is TRBV27 and J usage is TRBJ2-1, with a weak D call TRBD2 (5 bases). Per the germline V gene, CDR1 is MNHEY and CDR2 is SMNVEV (reference sequence). This CDR3 region has 15 residues. Trimming took off 6 bases at V and 6 bases at J, with 18 bases between the two ends. CDR3 sequence (DNA): TGTGCCAGCAGCCTACCCCGGACTTGGTCCAATGAGCAGTTCTTC. Protein: CASSLPRTWSNEQFF.

A word on this clonotype: A read error is possible here, since a much larger clone lies one base away. The rearrangement uses TRBV10-3 and TRBJ2-1; 10 nucleotides match TRBD2. V was pared by 7 bases and J by 2 bases, with 5 bases of the junction left unmatched. This CDR3 comprises 15 residues. Germline assignment: CDR1 ENHRY and CDR2 SYGVKD. The CDR3 DNA is TGTGCCATCAACAGCGGGGGGGCCCCCTACAATGAGCAGTTCTTC. Translated, it gives CAINSGGAPYNEQFF.

This clonotype was found many times. The chain carries TRBV12-3 or TRBV12-4 and TRBJ1-5, with D unresolved. Trimming shortened V by 1 base and J by 1 base, and 11 bases separated the two germline ends. CDR3 size: 16 residues. This chain's CDR3 is CASSLDKGRSNQPQHF. Here the CDR3 DNA reads TGTGCCAGCAGTTTAGATAAGGGTAGAAGCAATCAGCCCCAGCATTTT.

V gene TRBV27 combines with J gene TRBJ2-5; D may be TRBD2 (6 bases). CDR1 and CDR2 from the germline V gene are MNHEY and SMNVEV (reference sequence). The CDR3 has 14 amino acids. V was trimmed by 10 bases and J by 5 bases, leaving 20 bases between them. The DNA for the CDR3 is TGTGCCACCTGGGGAGTAGCGGCCACGGAGACCCAGTACTTC. Its translation: CATWGVAATETQYF.

This clonotype was counted at least ten times. The chain carries TRBV24-1 and TRBJ2-1, with TRBD2 identical over 14 bases. Trimming took 9 bases from V and 7 from J; bases not matched to a gene: 7. CDR1 is KGHDR, CDR2 SFDVKD, per germline. The CDR3 loop spans 15 amino acids. CDR3 in DNA: TGTGCCACCTCTGCCGGACTAGCGGGAGGTAATGAGCAGTTCTTC. Protein: CATSAGLAGGNEQFF.

This clonotype showed up many times. The chain employs TRBV19 and TRBJ2-1; 8 bases line up with TRBD2. Germline trimming cut 4 bases from V and 0 bases from J; bases unmatched to any gene: 8. This CDR3 is 17 amino acids long. CDR1 and CDR2 from the germline V gene are LNHDA and SQIVND (reference sequence). CDR3 nucleotide sequence: TGTGCCAGTAGTACGTCAAGACTAGCGACCTCCTACAATGAGCAGTTCTTC. Its protein is CASSTSRLATSYNEQFF.

This chain links TRBV11-3 with TRBJ2-7, with TRBD2 as a possible D gene (7 bases). The CDR3 is 14 amino acids. CDR1 and CDR2 (germline): SGHNT, YENEEA. V was cut by 6 bases and J by 3 bases, with 15 bases left in between. CDR3: CASSLGGGGYEQYF. CDR3 nucleotide sequence: TGTGCCAGCAGTTTGGGGGGCGGGGGCTACGAGCAGTACTTC.

With regard to this clonotype: A much more abundant neighbour one base away suggests this may be a read error. The chain couples TRBV20-1 to TRBJ1-5; D possibly corresponds to TRBD1 (5 bases). This CDR3 comprises 12 residues. V lost 3 bases and J 4 bases, leaving 7 bases between the germline ends. Germline loops: CDR1 DFQATT, CDR2 SNEGSKA (reference sequence). DNA for the CDR3: TGCAGTGCTAGTCGGGGGAATCAGCCCCAGCATTTT. Amino acid sequence: CSASRGNQPQHF.

This clonotype was seen at least ten times. The chain carries TRBV4-1 and TRBJ2-1, with D perhaps matching TRBD2 (6 bases). V lost 0 bases to trimming and J lost 5 bases, with 11 bases between them. There are 15 residues in the CDR3. CDR1 is MGHRA and CDR2 is YSYEKL in the germline V gene. The CDR3 DNA follows: TGCGCCAGCAGCCAAGAAGGACTAACAAACAATGAGCAGTTCTTC. This gives the protein CASSQEGLTNNEQFF.

This clonotype has ten or more counts. The chain has TRBV12-3 or TRBV12-4 and TRBJ1-1; D ambiguous. This CDR3 is built from 15 residues. With 6 bases removed from V and 3 bases from J, the gap between germline ends came to 17 bases. Here the CDR3 DNA reads TGTGCCAGCAGCCCCACTGGTGCCGGATACACTGAAGCTTTCTTT. Its protein is CASSPTGAGYTEAFF.

This rearrangement joins TRBV7-6 to TRBJ2-2; 9 nucleotides match TRBD2. The CDR3 has 16 residues. Germline CDR1 and CDR2: SGHVS and FNYEAQ. V shed 6 bases, J shed 9 bases, and the junction held 14 bases outside the gene matches. This CDR3 is CASSLGGLAPNRELFF. The CDR3 DNA reads TGTGCCAGCAGTCTGGGCGGACTAGCGCCGAACCGGGAGCTGTTTTTT.

This clonotype was seen a handful of times. The rearrangement uses TRBV29-1 and TRBJ2-2; no reliable D call. Trimming cost V 3 bases and J 1 base, with 6 bases left between them. The CDR3 sequence is 13 residues long. The germline V gene has CDR1 SQVTM and CDR2 ANQGSEA. CDR3 DNA sequence: TGCAGCGTTGAGTCGCTGAACACCGGGGAGCTGTTTTTT. Residues: CSVESLNTGELFF.

This clonotype was counted many times. The chain recombines TRBV2 with TRBJ2-7; 7 bases match TRBD2. Germline V gene lookup returns CDR1 SNHLY and CDR2 FYNNEI. This CDR3 region has 15 residues. With V trimmed by 4 bases and J by 7 bases, 13 bases remained unmatched. CDR3 residues: CASSVQRGGGGEQYV. The CDR3, as DNA: TGTGCCAGCAGTGTGCAGAGGGGCGGGGGAGGTGAGCAGTACGTC.